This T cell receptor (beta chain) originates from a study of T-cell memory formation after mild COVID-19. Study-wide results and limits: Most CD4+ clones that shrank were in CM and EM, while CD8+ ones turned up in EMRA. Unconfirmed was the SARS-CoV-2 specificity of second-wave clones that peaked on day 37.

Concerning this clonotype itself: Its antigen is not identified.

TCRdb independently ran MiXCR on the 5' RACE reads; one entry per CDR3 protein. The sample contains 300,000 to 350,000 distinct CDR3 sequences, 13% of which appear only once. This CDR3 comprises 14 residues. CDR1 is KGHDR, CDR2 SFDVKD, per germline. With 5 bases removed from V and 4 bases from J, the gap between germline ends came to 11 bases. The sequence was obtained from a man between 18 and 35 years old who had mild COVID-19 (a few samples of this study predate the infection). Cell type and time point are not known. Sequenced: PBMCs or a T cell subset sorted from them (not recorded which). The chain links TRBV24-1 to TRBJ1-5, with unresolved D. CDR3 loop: CATSGLGRNQPQHF. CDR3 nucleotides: TGTGCCACCAGTGGATTGGGGAGGAATCAGCCCCAGCATTTT.